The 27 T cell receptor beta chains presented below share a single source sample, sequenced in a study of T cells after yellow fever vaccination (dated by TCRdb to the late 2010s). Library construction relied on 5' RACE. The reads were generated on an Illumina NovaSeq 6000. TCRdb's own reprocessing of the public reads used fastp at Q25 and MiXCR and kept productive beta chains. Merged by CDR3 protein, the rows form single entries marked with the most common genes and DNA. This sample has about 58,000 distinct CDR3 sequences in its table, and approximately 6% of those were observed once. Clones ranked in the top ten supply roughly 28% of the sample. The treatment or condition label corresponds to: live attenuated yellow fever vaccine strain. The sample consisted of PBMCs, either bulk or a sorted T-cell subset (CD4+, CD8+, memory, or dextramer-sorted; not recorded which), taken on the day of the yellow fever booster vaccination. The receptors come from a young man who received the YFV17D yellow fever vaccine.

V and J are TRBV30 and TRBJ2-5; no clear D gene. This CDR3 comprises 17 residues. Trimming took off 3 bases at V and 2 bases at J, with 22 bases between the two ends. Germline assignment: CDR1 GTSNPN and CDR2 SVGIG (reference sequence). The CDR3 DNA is TGTGCCTGGAGACTTAAAGGGAAGCCAACGTCGCAAGAGACCCAGTACTTC. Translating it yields CAWRLKGKPTSQETQYF.

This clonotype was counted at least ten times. The CDR3 spells CASRRDREGVMNTEAFF. CDR3 sequence (DNA): TGTGCCAGCAGGCGGGACAGGGAAGGGGTAATGAACACTGAAGCTTTCTTT. The chain uses TRBV12-3 or TRBV12-4 and TRBJ1-1; 9 bases map to TRBD1. The CDR3 length is 17 residues. The V segment lost 6 bases and the J segment 0 bases; nucleotides outside the gene matches: 11.

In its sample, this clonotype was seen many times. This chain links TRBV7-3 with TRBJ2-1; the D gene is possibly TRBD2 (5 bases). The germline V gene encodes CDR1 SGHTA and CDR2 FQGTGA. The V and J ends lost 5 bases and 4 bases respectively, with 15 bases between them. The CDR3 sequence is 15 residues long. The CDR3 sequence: CASSLVGNLYNEQFF. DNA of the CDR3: TGTGCCAGCAGCCTGGTCGGGAACCTATACAATGAGCAGTTCTTC.

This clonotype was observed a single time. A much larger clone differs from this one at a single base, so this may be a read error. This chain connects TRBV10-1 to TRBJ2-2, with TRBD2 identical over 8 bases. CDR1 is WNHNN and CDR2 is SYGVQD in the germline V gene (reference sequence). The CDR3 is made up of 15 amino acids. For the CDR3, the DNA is TGCGCCAGCCGCCTCAAAGCGGGGGTCACCGGGGGGCTGTTTTTT. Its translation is CASRLKAGVTGGLFF.

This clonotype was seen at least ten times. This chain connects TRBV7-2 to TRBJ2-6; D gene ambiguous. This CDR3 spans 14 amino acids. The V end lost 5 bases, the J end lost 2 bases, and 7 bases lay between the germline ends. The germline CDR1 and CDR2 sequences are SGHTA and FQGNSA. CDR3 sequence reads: CASSPLAGANVLTF. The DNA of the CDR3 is TGTGCCAGCAGCCCTCTGGCTGGGGCCAACGTCCTGACTTTC.

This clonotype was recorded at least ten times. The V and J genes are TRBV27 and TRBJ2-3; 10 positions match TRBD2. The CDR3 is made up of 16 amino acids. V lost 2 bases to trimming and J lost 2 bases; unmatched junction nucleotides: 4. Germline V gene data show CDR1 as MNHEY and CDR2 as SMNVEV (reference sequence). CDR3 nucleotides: TGTGCCAGCAGTTTACTAGCGGGGGCCTACACAGATACGCAGTATTTT. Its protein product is CASSLLAGAYTDTQYF.

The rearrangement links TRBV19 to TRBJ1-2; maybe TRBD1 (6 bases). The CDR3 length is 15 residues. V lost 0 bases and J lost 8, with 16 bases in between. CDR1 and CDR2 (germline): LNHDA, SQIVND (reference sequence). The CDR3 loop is CASSIDIGQPSGYTF. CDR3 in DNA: TGTGCCAGTAGTATAGATATAGGACAGCCTTCAGGCTACACCTTC.

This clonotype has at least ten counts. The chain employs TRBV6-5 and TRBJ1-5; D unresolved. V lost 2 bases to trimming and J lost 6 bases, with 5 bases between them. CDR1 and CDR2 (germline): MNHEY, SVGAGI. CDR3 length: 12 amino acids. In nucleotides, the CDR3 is TGTGCCAGCAGTTACCCGGGTCAGCCCCAGCATTTT. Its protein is CASSYPGQPQHF.

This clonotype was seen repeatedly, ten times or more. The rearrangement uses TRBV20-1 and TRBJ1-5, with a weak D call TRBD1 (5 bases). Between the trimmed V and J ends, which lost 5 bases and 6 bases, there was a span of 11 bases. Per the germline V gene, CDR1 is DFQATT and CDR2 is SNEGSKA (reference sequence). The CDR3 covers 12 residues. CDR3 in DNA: TGCAGTGCTGGACGGGGCGGTCAGCCCCAGCATTTT. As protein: CSAGRGGQPQHF.

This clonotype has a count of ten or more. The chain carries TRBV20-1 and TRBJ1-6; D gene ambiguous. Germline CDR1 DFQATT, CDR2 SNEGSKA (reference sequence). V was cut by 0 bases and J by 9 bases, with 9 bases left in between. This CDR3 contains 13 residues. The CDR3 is CSARDQDASPLHF. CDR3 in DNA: TGCAGTGCTAGAGATCAGGATGCTTCACCCCTCCACTTT.

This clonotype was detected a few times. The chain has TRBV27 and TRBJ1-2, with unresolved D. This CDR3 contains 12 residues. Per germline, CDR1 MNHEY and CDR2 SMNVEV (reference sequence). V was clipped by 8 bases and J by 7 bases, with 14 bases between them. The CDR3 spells CASRESGFGYTF. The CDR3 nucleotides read TGTGCCAGCCGGGAGTCTGGTTTTGGCTACACCTTC.

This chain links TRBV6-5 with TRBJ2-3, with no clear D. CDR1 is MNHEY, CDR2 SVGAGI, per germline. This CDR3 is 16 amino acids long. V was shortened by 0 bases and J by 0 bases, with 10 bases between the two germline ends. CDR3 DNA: TGTGCCAGCAGTTACTCGATCGCCTCTAGCACAGATACGCAGTATTTT. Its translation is CASSYSIASSTDTQYF.

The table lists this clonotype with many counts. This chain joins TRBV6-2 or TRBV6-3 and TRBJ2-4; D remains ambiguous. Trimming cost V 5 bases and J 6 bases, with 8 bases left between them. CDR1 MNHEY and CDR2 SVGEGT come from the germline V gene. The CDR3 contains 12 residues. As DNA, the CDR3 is TGTGCCAGCAGTCACCCGGGAAACATTCAGTACTTC. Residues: CASSHPGNIQYF.

CDR3 sequence (DNA): TGTGCCAGCAGGAGGGGCGGACAGTACCTTGGAGATACCATATATTTT. Protein product: CASRRGGQYLGDTIYF. V and J are TRBV2 and TRBJ1-3, with a possible D match to TRBD1 (6 bases). Germline lookup yields CDR1 SNHLY and CDR2 FYNNEI. The CDR3 spans 16 residues. V was shortened by 6 bases and J by 10 bases, with 25 bases between the two germline ends.

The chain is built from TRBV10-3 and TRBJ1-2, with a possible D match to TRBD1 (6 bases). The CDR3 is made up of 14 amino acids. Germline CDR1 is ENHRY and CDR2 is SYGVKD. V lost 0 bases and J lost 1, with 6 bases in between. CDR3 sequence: CAISESRGNYGYTF. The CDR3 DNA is TGTGCCATCAGTGAGTCCAGGGGTAACTATGGCTACACCTTC.

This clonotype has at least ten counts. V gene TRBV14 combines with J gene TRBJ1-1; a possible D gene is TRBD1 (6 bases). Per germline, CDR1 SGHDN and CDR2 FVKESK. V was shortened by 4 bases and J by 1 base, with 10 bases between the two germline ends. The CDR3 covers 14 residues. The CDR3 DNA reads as TGTGCCAGCAGCCGTTTCAGGGGGAACACTGAAGCTTTCTTT. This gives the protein CASSRFRGNTEAFF.

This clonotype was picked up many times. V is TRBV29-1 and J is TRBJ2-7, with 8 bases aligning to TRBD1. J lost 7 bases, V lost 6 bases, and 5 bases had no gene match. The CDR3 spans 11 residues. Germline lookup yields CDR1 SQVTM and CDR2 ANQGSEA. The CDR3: CSVGQGEEQYF. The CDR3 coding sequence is TGCAGCGTCGGACAGGGAGAGGAGCAGTACTTC.

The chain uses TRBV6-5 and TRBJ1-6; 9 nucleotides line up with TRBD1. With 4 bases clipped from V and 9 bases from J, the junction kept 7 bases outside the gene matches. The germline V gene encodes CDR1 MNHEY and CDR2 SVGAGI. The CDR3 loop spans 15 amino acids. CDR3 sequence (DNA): TGTGCCAGCAGTTCCGGGACAGGGTTAATTTCACCCCTCCACTTT. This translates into CASSSGTGLISPLHF.

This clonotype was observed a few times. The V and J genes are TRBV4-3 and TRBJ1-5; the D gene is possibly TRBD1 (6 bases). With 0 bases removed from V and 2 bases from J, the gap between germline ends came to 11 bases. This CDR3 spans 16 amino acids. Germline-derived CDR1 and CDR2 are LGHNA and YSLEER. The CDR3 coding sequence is TGCGCCAGCAGCCAAGATAGTTCAGGGGGCAATCAGCCCCAGCATTTT. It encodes CASSQDSSGGNQPQHF.

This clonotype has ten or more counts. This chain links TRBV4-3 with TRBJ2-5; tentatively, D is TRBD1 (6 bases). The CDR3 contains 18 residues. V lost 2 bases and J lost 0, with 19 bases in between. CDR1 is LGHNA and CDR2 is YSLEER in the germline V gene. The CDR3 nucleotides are TGCGCCAGCAGCCAAACCTGGGGGCAGATCCAATACCAAGAGACCCAGTACTTC. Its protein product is CASSQTWGQIQYQETQYF.

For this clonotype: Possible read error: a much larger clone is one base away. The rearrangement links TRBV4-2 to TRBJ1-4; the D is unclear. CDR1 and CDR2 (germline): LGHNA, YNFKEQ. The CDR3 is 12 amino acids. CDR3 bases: TGTGCCAGCAGCGCAGCTAATGACAAACTGTTTTTT. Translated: CASSAANDKLFF.

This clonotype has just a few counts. Written as DNA, the CDR3 is TGTGCCAGCAGTTTGAATCAGCCCCAGCATTTT. It translates to CASSLNQPQHF. The chain is built from TRBV12-3 or TRBV12-4 and TRBJ1-5; D is unclear. The length of the CDR3 is 11 residues. V was cut by 3 bases and J by 4 bases, with 1 base left in between.

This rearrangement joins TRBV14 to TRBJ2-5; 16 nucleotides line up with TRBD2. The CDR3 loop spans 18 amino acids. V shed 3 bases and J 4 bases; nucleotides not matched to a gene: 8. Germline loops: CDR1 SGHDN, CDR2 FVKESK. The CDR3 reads CASSHPGLAGGRRETQYF. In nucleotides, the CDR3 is TGTGCCAGCAGCCACCCGGGACTAGCGGGGGGGCGTCGAGAGACCCAGTACTTC. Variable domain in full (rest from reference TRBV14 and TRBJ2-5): EAGVTQFPSHSVIEKGQTVTLRCDPISGHDNLYWYRRVMGKEIKFLLHFVKESKQDESGMPNNRFLAERTGGTYSTLKVQPAELEDSGVYFCASSHPGLAGGRRETQYFGPGTRLLVL.

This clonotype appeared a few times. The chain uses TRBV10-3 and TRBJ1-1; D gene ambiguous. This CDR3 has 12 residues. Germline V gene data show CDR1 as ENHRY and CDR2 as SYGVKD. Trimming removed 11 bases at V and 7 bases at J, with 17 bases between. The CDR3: CASTGNRNEAFF. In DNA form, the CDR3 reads TGTGCCTCCACGGGAAATCGCAATGAAGCTTTCTTT.

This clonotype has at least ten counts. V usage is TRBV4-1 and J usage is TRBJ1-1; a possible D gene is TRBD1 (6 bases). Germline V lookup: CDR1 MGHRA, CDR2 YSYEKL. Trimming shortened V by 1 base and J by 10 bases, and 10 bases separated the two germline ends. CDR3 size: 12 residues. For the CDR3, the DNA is TGCGCCAGCAGCCAAGTGGAAGGGGGAGCTTTCTTT. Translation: CASSQVEGGAFF.

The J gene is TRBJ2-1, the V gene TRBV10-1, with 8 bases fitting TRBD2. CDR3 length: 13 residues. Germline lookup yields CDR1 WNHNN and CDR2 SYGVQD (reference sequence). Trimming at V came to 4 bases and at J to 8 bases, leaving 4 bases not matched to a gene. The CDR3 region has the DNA TGCGCCAGCAGTGGACGTAGCGGGGATGAGCAGTTCTTC. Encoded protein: CASSGRSGDEQFF.

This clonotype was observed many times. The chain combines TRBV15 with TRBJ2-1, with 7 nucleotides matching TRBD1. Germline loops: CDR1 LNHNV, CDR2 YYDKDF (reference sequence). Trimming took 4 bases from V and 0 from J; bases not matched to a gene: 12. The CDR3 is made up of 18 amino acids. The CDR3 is CATSIRPLGQSSYNEQFF. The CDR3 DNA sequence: TGTGCCACCAGCATTCGACCCTTGGGACAGAGCTCCTACAATGAGCAGTTCTTC.